One and the same sample provided the 9 T cell receptor beta chains below, sequenced in a study of shared clonotypes between healthy human individuals. In the naive CD8 group, cells lacked CD45RO and were positively selected for CCR7, so terminally differentiated effector memory CD45RA+ cells were left out. Assay used: immunoSEQ multiplex PCR; TCRdb lists only in-frame clones, some missing. The table has under 700,000 clones, 85% to 95% seen once. Sequencing was performed on naive CD8+ T cells sorted from blood. All receptors come from a woman aged 25 to 39 in good health.

The chain couples TRBV29-1 to TRBJ2-1, with TRBD2 matching 10 bases. This CDR3 has 14 amino acids. V gave up 1 base and J gave up 6 bases; unmatched junction bases: 3. Per germline, CDR1 SQVTM and CDR2 ANQGSEA. This chain's CDR3 is CSVEVLAGGNEQFF. CDR3 bases: TGCAGCGTTGAAGTGTTAGCGGGAGGCAATGAGCAGTTCTTC.

The J gene is TRBJ2-3, the V gene TRBV11-2, with D tentatively TRBD2 (5 bases). The CDR3 loop spans 15 amino acids. V was shortened by 0 bases and J by 0 bases, with 7 bases between the two germline ends. The germline V gene has CDR1 SGHAT and CDR2 FQNNGV. The CDR3 is CASSLEGDSTDTQYF. CDR3 bases: TGTGCCAGCAGCTTAGAGGGAGACAGCACAGATACGCAGTATTTT.

This clone has more than one count but fewer than ten. Other nucleotide sequences from this sample produce the same CDR3. V is TRBV7-9 and J is TRBJ2-7, with D uncertain. The CDR3 has 13 amino acids. V lost 0 bases to trimming and J lost 2 bases, with 5 bases between them. Germline loops: CDR1 SEHNR, CDR2 FQNEAQ (reference sequence). The CDR3 nucleotides read TGTGCCAGCAGCTTAGCGGGGACCTACGAGCAGTACTTC. Translation: CASSLAGTYEQYF.

The V and J genes are TRBV5-4 and TRBJ1-3; D is uncertain. The V gene's germline CDR1 is SGHNT and CDR2 YYREEE (reference sequence). The CDR3 extends over 14 amino acids. V lost 0 bases, J lost 4 bases, and 8 bases lay in between. The CDR3 spells CASSLVGDGNTIYF. CDR3 bases: TGTGCCAGCAGCTTGGTAGGAGACGGAAACACCATATATTTT.

This chain uses TRBV15 with TRBJ2-1; D not resolved. V was clipped by 8 bases and J by 0 bases, with 8 bases between them. Germline V gene data show CDR1 as LNHNV and CDR2 as YYDKDF (reference sequence). The CDR3 spans 13 residues. CDR3 sequence (DNA): TGTGCCACCGGGCTCAGCTCCTACAATGAGCAGTTCTTC. This translates into CATGLSSYNEQFF.

DNA of the CDR3: TGCAGCGTTGAAGACCCTCAGAGTGGTGCTGAAGCTTTCTTT. It translates to CSVEDPQSGAEAFF. The chain couples TRBV29-1 to TRBJ1-1; D remains unclear. CDR3 length: 14 amino acids. V lost 0 bases and J lost 6, with 14 bases in between. Germline values: CDR1 SQVTM, CDR2 ANQGSEA.

This clone occurred once. The chain has TRBV28 and TRBJ2-7, with 8 bases fitting TRBD2. The ends lost 3 bases at V and 3 bases at J; junction bases unmatched: 7. Germline V lookup: CDR1 MDHEN, CDR2 SYDVKM. The CDR3 spans 15 residues. The DNA for the CDR3 is TGTGCCAGCAGTTTCTCGACTAGCGTATACTACGAGCAGTACTTC. Amino acids: CASSFSTSVYYEQYF.

The chain is built from TRBV11-1 and TRBJ2-5; D is ambiguous. Germline lookup yields CDR1 SGHAT and CDR2 FQDESV (reference sequence). V lost 5 bases and J 1 base, leaving 11 bases between the germline ends. The CDR3 is 14 amino acids. The CDR3 DNA sequence: TGTGCCAGCAGCCCGGACGGACGCCAAGAGACCCAGTACTTC. Translation: CASSPDGRQETQYF.

This chain joins TRBV19 and TRBJ2-1, with 10 positions matching TRBD2. Germline loops: CDR1 LNHDA, CDR2 SQIVND (reference sequence). Germline trimming cut 3 bases from V and 4 bases from J; bases unmatched to any gene: 6. There are 16 residues in the CDR3. For the CDR3, the DNA is TGTGCCAGTAGTATTGCGGCTAGCGGGGGTTACAATGAGCAGTTCTTC. Amino acid sequence: CASSIAASGGYNEQFF.